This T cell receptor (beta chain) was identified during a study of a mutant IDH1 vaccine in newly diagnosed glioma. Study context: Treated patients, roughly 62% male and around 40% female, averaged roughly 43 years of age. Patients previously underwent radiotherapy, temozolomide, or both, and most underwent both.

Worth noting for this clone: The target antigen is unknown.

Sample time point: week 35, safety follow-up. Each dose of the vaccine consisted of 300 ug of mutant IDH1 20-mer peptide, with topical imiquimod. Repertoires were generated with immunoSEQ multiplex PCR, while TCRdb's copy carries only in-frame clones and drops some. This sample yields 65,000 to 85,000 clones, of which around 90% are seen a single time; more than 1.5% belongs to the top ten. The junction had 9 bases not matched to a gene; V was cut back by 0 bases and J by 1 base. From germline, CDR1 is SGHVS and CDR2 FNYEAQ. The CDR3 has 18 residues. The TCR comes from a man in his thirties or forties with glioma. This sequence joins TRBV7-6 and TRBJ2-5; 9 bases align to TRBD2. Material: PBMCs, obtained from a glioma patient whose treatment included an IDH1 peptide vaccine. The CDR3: CASSLAPLGAGGQETQYF. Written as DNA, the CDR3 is TGTGCCAGCAGCTTAGCCCCCCTGGGAGCGGGAGGCCAAGAGACCCAGTACTTC.